This T cell receptor (beta chain) was observed in a study of graft-versus-host responses after intestinal transplantation. Study-level information: Among the recipients, all got anti-thymocyte globulin induction and then tacrolimus and steroids for 3 to 4 years.

Only in-frame clones appear in the TCRdb table, and some are missing; sequencing was by immunoSEQ multiplex PCR. The profile shows approximately 70,000 clones, 89% of them singletons. Study results and limitations: Declining HvG levels early post-transplant were linked to peak circulating GvH clone levels.

Remarks on this clone: Antigen unknown.

This CDR3 contains 15 residues. Unmatched junction bases numbered 5, after V lost 5 bases and J lost 2 bases. Germline V gives CDR1 SGHNT, CDR2 YENEEA. The chain recombines TRBV11-3 with TRBJ2-1; TRBD1 agrees at 8 bases. The input for sequencing was unstimulated CD8+ T cells sorted from spleen or lymph node cells, taken before intestinal transplant. This sequence was found in a human donor who received an intestinal transplant. This CDR3 is CASSPGRGPYNEQFF. The CDR3, as DNA: TGTGCCAGCAGCCCCGGCAGGGGGCCCTACAATGAGCAGTTCTTC.